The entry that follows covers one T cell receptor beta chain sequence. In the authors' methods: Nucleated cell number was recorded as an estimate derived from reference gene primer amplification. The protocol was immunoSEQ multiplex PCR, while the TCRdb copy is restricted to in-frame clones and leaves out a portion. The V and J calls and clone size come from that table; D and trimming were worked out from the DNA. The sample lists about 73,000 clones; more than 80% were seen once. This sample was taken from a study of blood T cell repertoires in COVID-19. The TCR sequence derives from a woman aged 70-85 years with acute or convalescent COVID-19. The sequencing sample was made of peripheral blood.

The CDR3 DNA sequence: TGTGCCATCGGAGGAGTGAACACTGAAGCTTTCTTT. It encodes CAIGGVNTEAFF. The chain has TRBV6-5 and TRBJ1-1; unclear D gene. V gave up 10 bases and J gave up 0 bases, with 9 bases separating them. Germline V gives CDR1 MNHEY, CDR2 SVGAGI. The CDR3 totals 12 residues.